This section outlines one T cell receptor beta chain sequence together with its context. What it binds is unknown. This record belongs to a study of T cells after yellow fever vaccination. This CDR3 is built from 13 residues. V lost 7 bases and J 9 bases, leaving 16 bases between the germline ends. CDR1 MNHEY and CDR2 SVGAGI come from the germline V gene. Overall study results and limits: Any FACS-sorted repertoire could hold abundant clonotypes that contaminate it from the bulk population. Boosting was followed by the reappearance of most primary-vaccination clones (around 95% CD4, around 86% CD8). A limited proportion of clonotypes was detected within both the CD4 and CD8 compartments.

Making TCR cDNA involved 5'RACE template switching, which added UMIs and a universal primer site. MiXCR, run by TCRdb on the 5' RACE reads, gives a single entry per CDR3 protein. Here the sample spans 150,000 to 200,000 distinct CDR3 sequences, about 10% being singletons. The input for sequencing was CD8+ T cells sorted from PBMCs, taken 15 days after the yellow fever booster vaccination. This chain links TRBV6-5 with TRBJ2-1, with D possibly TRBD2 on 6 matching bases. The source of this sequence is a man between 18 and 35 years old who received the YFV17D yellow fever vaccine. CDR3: CASTGTWLSEQFF. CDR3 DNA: TGTGCCAGCACAGGGACTTGGCTTAGTGAGCAGTTCTTC.